The rows below give T cell receptor beta chains drawn from one sample of a study of CD8+ T cells in alopecia areata. Here immunoSEQ multiplex PCR was the method, and the copy in TCRdb shows in-frame clones only, minus some. The data show some 120,000 clones, around 60% seen once. Specimen: CD4+ T cells sorted from blood, collected at week 0. The receptor source for this set is a human donor with alopecia areata. The CDR3 runs from the conserved cysteine through the conserved F or W. The D gene is left open where the match is weak. Size is stated for part of the rows, as once, few or many counts, or as a class when the clone is expanded.

clone_size	v_call	j_call	d_call	cdr3_nt	cdr3_aa
few	TRBV29-1	TRBJ2-3	-	TGCAGCGTTGAGATGACAGTAAGAGATACGCAGTATTTT	CSVEMTVRDTQYF
-	TRBV4-1	TRBJ1-1	-	TGCGCCAGCAGCCAAGGGGTCCAGGGAAAAGCCACTGAAGCTTTCTTT	CASSQGVQGKATEAFF
-	TRBV25-1	TRBJ1-2	-	TGTGCCAGCAGTGAGCTCGACACTAACTATGGCTACACCTTC	CASSELDTNYGYTF
-	TRBV5-1	TRBJ2-5	-	TGCGCCAGCAGCTTGAGGAGGGGGCGCGACCTGTGGGAGACCCAGTACTTC	CASSLRRGRDLWETQYF
-	TRBV4-2	TRBJ2-3	-	TGTGCCAGCAGCCAACGCGGGGCGGGTACAGATACGCAGTATTTT	CASSQRGAGTDTQYF
-	TRBV18	TRBJ1-1	TRBD1	TGTGCCAGCTCAGCGACAGGGGAGGACGGCACTGAAGCTTTCTTT	CASSATGEDGTEAFF
few	TRBV7-9	TRBJ2-5	-	TGTGCCAGCAGCGTAGGCCTACAGGGCGGAGAGACCCAGTACTTC	CASSVGLQGGETQYF
-	TRBV5-1	TRBJ2-7	-	TGCGCCAGCAGCTTGGGACGGGTCGATGTCGAGCAGTACTTC	CASSLGRVDVEQYF
-	TRBV11-3	TRBJ1-5	TRBD1	TGTGCCAGCAGCTCAAGGGGGAGACAGGGGAATCAGCCCCAGCATTTT	CASSSRGRQGNQPQHF
few	TRBV7-8	TRBJ1-1	-	TGTGCCAGCAGCTTAGTTCACAGGGCTGAAGCTTTCTTT	CASSLVHRAEAFF
-	TRBV6-5	TRBJ2-6	-	TGTGCCAGCAGTCGAACAGGGTCTGGGGCCAACGTCCTGACTTTC	CASSRTGSGANVLTF
-	TRBV6-1	TRBJ1-6	-	TGTGCCAGCAGTGAAAGGCCAGGAAATTCACCCCTCCACTTT	CASSERPGNSPLHF
-	TRBV20-1	TRBJ2-1	-	TGCAGTGCTAGTGCAAATGAGCAGTTCTTC	CSASANEQFF
few	TRBV5-1	TRBJ1-1	TRBD1	TGCGCCAGCAGCTGGGGACAGGAAACTGAAGCTTTCTTT	CASSWGQETEAFF
-	TRBV7-9	TRBJ1-2	-	TGTGCCAGCAGAGCAGGGAGTTCGGGCTACACCTTC	CASRAGSSGYTF
-	TRBV7-2	TRBJ2-1	TRBD1	TGTGCCAGCAGTCGAGGGACAGGGCTCGATGAGCAGTTCTTC	CASSRGTGLDEQFF
once	TRBV7-2	TRBJ2-5	-	TGTGCCAGCTACAAAGGACAGAACCAAGAGACCCAGTACTTC	CASYKGQNQETQYF
-	TRBV7-9	TRBJ2-3	TRBD2	TGTGCCAGCAGCTTAGGGTTGTCTAGCGGAAGCACAGATACGCAGTATTTT	CASSLGLSSGSTDTQYF
-	TRBV23-1	TRBJ1-6	-	TGCGCCAGCAGTCAGGTGGGGAATTCACCCCTCCACTTT	CASSQVGNSPLHF
-	TRBV7-2	TRBJ2-7	TRBD1	TGTGCCAGCAGCTTAATCGGGACAGGAACCTCCTACGAGCAGTACTTC	CASSLIGTGTSYEQYF
once	TRBV5-1	TRBJ2-1	TRBD2	TGCGCCAGCAGCTTGTCTAGCGGGGGGGTTGAGAAGCAGTTCTTC	CASSLSSGGVEKQFF
-	TRBV5-6	TRBJ1-1	-	TGTGCCAGCAGCTTGGCCAGGAACACTGAAGCTTTCTTT	CASSLARNTEAFF
-	TRBV9	TRBJ2-3	TRBD2	TGTGCCAGCGCAGTAGCGGGAGTGGGCACAGATACGCAGTATTTT	CASAVAGVGTDTQYF
-	TRBV7-8	TRBJ2-5	TRBD1	TGTGCCAGCAGCTTAGTCCGACAGGGACAGACCCAGTACTTC	CASSLVRQGQTQYF
-	TRBV6-4	TRBJ2-5	TRBD2	TGTGCCAGCAGTGCCGGGGGGTCCCAAGAGACCCAGTACTTC	CASSAGGSQETQYF
-	TRBV4-1	TRBJ2-1	TRBD2	TGCGCCAGCAGCCAAGACCCGGGGCTAGCGGGGGGCTACAATGAGCAGTTCTTC	CASSQDPGLAGGYNEQFF
few	TRBV30	TRBJ2-5	TRBD2	TGTGCCTGGAGTTGGACTAGCGGCCAAGAGACCCAGTACTTC	CAWSWTSGQETQYF
-	TRBV5-1	TRBJ1-2	-	TGCGCCAGCAGCTTGGGTAACTATGGCTACACCTTC	CASSLGNYGYTF
-	TRBV5-1	TRBJ1-1	-	TGCGCCAGCAGCTTGGAACCCCTCGGGGGCACTGAAGCTTTCTTT	CASSLEPLGGTEAFF
-	TRBV18	TRBJ1-2	-	TGTGCCAGCTCACCTTTCGGGACTCAATTCAACTATGGCTACACCTTC	CASSPFGTQFNYGYTF
few	TRBV7-9	TRBJ1-2	-	TGTGCCAGCAGCACGGGGAGAGGAAGAGACTATGGCTACACCTTC	CASSTGRGRDYGYTF
-	TRBV4-3	TRBJ2-1	TRBD2	TGCGCCAGCAGCCAGAAGACTAGCGGATACAATGAGCAGTTCTTC	CASSQKTSGYNEQFF
-	TRBV11-2	TRBJ1-1	-	TGTGCCAGCAGCTTAGGGCTGATGAACACTGAAGCTTTCTTT	CASSLGLMNTEAFF
-	TRBV7-6	TRBJ2-1	-	TGTGCCAGCAGCTCAGTTACCGGGCACAATGAGCAGTTCTTC	CASSSVTGHNEQFF
-	TRBV7-3	TRBJ2-6	-	TGTGCCAGCAGCTTGATCCCACTCGGGGCTGGGGCCAACGTCCTGACTTTC	CASSLIPLGAGANVLTF
-	TRBV13	TRBJ2-2	-	TGTGCCAGCAGCTTAGAGGGGACCGGGGAGCTGTTTTTT	CASSLEGTGELFF
-	TRBV2	TRBJ2-1	-	TGTGCCAGCAGTGAAATGTACAGGGTTACCGTGCAGTTCTTC	CASSEMYRVTVQFF
-	TRBV20-1	TRBJ1-2	TRBD1	TGCAGTGCTAAGGACAGGGCGGGCTACACCTTC	CSAKDRAGYTF
few	TRBV4-1	TRBJ2-3	-	TGCGCCAGCAGTTCTGCAGGGACGCCTGGCACAGATACGCAGTATTTT	CASSSAGTPGTDTQYF
-	TRBV29-1	TRBJ1-1	TRBD1	TGCAGCGTGGGGCAGGGGGACACTGAAGCTTTCTTT	CSVGQGDTEAFF
few	TRBV7-2	TRBJ2-5	TRBD2	TGTGCCAGCAGCTTCGTAGCGGGGGGGCAAGAGACCCAGTACTTC	CASSFVAGGQETQYF
many	TRBV4-1	TRBJ1-1	TRBD1	TGCGCCAGCAGCCGACCTTTGGGACAGGGGAAAACCGAAGCTTTCTTT	CASSRPLGQGKTEAFF
-	TRBV30	TRBJ2-7	-	TGTGCCTGGACGAGGAGGGCAAGCTACGAGCAGTACTTC	CAWTRRASYEQYF
few	TRBV10-3	TRBJ2-7	-	TGTGCCATCGCGGGCGCGGGCGACTACGAGCAGTACTTC	CAIAGAGDYEQYF
-	TRBV11-1	TRBJ2-5	TRBD2	TGTGCCAGCAGCCACACTAGCGGGGGCCGTCCGGAGACCCAGTACTTC	CASSHTSGGRPETQYF
-	TRBV5-1	TRBJ2-5	TRBD2	TGCGCCAGCAGCTTGATTCCGGGGGGGCCGGTGGTTCGAGAGACCCAGTACTTC	CASSLIPGGPVVRETQYF
-	TRBV2	TRBJ2-3	TRBD2	TGTGCCAGCAGTGAATTTAGAGCGGGGGCGTCAGATACGCAGTATTTT	CASSEFRAGASDTQYF
-	TRBV27	TRBJ2-1	-	TGTGCCAGCGGCACTGGGGACTTCAGCTCCTACAATGAGCAGTTCTTC	CASGTGDFSSYNEQFF
-	TRBV6-5	TRBJ2-7	-	TGTGCCAGCAGTCTTTGGACAGATAACTACGAGCAGTACTTC	CASSLWTDNYEQYF
-	TRBV5-5	TRBJ1-5	-	TGTGCCAGCAGCTTGAATCTGAGGGCAGACAATCAGCCCCAGCATTTT	CASSLNLRADNQPQHF
-	TRBV5-4	TRBJ1-2	TRBD1	TGTGCCAGCAGCTTGAAGGGGGCTGAGGGCTACACCTTC	CASSLKGAEGYTF
few	TRBV5-4	TRBJ2-7	-	TGTGCCAGCGGCCACCGGGACTCGAGCTCCTACGAGCAGTACTTC	CASGHRDSSSYEQYF
-	TRBV2	TRBJ2-3	TRBD1	TGTGCCAGCACCCCGGGGGCGGGACAGGGTACAGATACGCAGTATTTT	CASTPGAGQGTDTQYF
-	TRBV6-5	TRBJ2-1	-	TGTGCCTCCAGGGGAGGCGGGAGAGTGTACAATGAGCAGTTCTTC	CASRGGGRVYNEQFF